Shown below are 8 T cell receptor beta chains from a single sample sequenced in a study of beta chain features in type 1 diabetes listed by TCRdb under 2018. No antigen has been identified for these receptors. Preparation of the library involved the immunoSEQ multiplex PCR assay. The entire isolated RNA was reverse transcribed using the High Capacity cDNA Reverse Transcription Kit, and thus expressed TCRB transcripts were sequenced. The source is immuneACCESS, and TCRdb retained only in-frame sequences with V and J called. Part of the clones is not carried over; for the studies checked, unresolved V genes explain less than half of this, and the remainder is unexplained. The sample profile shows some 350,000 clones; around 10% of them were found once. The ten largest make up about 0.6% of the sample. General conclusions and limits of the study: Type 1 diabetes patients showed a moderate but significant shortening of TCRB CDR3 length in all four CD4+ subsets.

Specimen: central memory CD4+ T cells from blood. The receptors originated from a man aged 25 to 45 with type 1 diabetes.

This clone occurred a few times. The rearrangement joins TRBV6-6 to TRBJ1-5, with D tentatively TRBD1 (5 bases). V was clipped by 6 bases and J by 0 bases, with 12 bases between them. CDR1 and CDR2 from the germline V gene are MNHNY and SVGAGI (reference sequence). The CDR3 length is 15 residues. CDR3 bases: TGTGCCAGCAGCCAGGACATATTTAGCAATCAGCCCCAGCATTTT. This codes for CASSQDIFSNQPQHF.

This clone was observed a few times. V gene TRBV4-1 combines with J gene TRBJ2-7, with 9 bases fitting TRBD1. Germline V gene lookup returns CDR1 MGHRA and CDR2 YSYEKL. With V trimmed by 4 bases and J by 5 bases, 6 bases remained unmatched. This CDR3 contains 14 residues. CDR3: CASSRDRARDEQYF. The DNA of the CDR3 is TGCGCCAGCAGCCGGGACAGGGCTCGCGACGAGCAGTACTTC.

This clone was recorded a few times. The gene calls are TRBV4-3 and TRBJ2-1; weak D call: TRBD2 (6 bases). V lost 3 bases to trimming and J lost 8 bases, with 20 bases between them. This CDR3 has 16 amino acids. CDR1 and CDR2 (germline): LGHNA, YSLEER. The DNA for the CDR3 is TGCGCCAGCAGCCACGCCCTTCAGGGACTTGGGGATGAGCAGTTCTTC. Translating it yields CASSHALQGLGDEQFF.

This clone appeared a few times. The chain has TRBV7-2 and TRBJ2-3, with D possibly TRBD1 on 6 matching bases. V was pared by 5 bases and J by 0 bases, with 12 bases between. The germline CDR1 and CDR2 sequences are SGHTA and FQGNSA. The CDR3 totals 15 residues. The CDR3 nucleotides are TGTGCCAGCAGCCCCCGACAGGCGAGCACAGATACGCAGTATTTT. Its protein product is CASSPRQASTDTQYF.

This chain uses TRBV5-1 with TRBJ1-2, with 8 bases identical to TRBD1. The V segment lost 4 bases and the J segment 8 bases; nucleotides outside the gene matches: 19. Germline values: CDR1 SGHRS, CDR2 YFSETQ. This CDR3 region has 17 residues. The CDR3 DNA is TGCGCCAGCAGCCCATACGGTGGACAGGGTAGGCTGGAGGGCTACACCTTC. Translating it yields CASSPYGGQGRLEGYTF.

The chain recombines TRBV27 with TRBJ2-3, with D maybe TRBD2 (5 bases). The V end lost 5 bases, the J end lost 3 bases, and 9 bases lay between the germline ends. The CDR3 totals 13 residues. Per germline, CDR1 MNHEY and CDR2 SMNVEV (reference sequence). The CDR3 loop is CASSRTGTDTQYF. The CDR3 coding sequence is TGTGCCAGCAGTAGGACGGGGACAGATACGCAGTATTTT.

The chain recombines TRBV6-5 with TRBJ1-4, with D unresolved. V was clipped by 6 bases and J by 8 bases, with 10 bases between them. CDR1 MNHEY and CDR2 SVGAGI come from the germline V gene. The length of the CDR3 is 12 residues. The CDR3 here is CASRGPAEKLFF. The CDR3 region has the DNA TGTGCCAGCAGGGGTCCCGCCGAAAAACTGTTTTTT.

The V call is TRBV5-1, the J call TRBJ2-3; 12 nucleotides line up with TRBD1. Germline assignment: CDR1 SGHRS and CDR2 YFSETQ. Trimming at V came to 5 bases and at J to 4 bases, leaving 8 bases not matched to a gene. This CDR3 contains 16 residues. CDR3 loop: CASSSGQGAGADTQYF. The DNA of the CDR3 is TGCGCCAGCAGTTCGGGACAGGGGGCGGGAGCAGATACGCAGTATTTT. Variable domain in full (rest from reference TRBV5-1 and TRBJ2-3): KAGVTQTPRYLIKTRGQQVTLSCSPISGHRSVSWYQQTPGQGLQFLFEYFSETQRNKGNFPGRFSGRQFSNSRSEMNVSTLELGDSALYLCASSSGQGAGADTQYFGPGTRLTVL.